Given below is one T cell receptor (beta chain) in context. This record belongs to a study of blood T cell repertoires in COVID-19. Profiled with immunoSEQ multiplex PCR; TCRdb holds only in-frame clones, not every one. The repertoire includes roughly 250,000 clones, roughly 82% of them detected once, and around 1.9% sits in the top ten. Per germline, CDR1 LGHDT and CDR2 YNNKEL (reference sequence). J gave up 2 bases and V 4 bases, and 3 bases lay outside the gene matches. This CDR3 has 14 amino acids. The chain combines TRBV3-1 (or the pseudogene TRBV3-2) with TRBJ2-5, with 8 positions matching TRBD2. The TCR comes from a woman between 45 and 65 years old who had recovered from COVID-19. Sequenced material: PBMCs or T cells enriched from blood (not recorded which). The CDR3 coding sequence is TGTGCCAGCAGCCTCCGGGAGGGGCAAGAGACCCAGTACTTC. Translated, it gives CASSLREGQETQYF.